Sequencing of this T cell receptor (beta chain) was carried out in a study of blood T cell repertoires in COVID-19. Trimming left V 6 bases short and J 0 bases short, with 13 bases between. The V gene's germline CDR1 is SEHNR and CDR2 FQNEAQ (reference sequence). The CDR3 extends over 15 amino acids. In the original workflow: Researchers report that nucleated cell counts were estimated from reference gene primer amplification. Some clones are missing from TCRdb's copy, which holds only in-frame ones; the method was immunoSEQ multiplex PCR. D and trimming come from the DNA, and the V and J calls and clone size come from that table. Of a few hundred thousand clones detected, nearly 90% appear once; the ten largest clones hold 3.5% to 5%.

The sequence was obtained from a woman between 18 and 29 years old with acute COVID-19. Sequenced material: PBMCs or T cells enriched from blood (not recorded which). The rearrangement joins TRBV7-9 to TRBJ2-3, with D possibly TRBD1 on 6 matching bases. CDR3 sequence (DNA): TGTGCCAGCAGGAAACAGGGCGGGAGCACAGATACGCAGTATTTT. This encodes CASRKQGGSTDTQYF.